This TCR beta chain was sequenced in a study of blood T cell repertoires in COVID-19. Assay: immunoSEQ multiplex PCR; the TCRdb copy retains only in-frame clones and omits some. The sample consists of 430,000 or so clones, roughly 84% of them appearing once. V was shortened by 4 bases and J by 0 bases, with 13 bases between the two germline ends. The germline CDR1 and CDR2 sequences are SGHTA and FQGTGA. CDR3 length equals 15 residues. All enrollees were roughly 18 to 89 years old and from fewer than 25 US areas. The sequence came from a woman between 18 and 29 years old who had been exposed to COVID-19. The V gene is TRBV7-3, the J gene TRBJ2-7; D gene unclear. Sample: PBMCs or T cells enriched from blood (not recorded which). CDR3 sequence reads: CASSSQTGSSYEQYF. The DNA of the CDR3 is TGTGCCAGCAGCTCTCAGACGGGTAGCTCCTACGAGCAGTACTTC.